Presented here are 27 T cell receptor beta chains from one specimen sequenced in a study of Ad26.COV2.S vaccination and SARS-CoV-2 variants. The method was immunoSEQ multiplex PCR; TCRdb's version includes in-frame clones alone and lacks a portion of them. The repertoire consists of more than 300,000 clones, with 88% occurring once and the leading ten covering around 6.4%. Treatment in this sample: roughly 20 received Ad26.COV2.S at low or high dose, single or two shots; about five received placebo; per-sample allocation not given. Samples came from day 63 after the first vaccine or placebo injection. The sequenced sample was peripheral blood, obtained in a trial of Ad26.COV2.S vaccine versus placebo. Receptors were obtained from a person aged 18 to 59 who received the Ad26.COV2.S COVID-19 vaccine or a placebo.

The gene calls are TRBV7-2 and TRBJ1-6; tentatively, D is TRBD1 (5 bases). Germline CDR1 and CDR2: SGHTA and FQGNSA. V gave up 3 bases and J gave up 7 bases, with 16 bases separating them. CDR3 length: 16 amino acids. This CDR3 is CASSFRLSGLNSPLHF. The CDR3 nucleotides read TGTGCCAGCAGCTTCCGGTTGTCAGGGCTAAATTCACCCCTCCACTTT.

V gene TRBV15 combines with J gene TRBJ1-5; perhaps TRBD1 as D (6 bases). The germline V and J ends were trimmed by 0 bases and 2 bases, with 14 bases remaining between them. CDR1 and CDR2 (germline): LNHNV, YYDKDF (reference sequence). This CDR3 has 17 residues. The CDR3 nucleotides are TGTGCCACCAGCAGAGATCTTCAGGGGATGGGCAATCAGCCCCAGCATTTT. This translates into CATSRDLQGMGNQPQHF.

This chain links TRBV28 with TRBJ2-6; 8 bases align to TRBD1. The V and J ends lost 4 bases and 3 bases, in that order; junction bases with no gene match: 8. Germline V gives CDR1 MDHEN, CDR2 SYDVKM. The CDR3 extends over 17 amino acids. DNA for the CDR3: TGTGCCAGCAGTTATTTTCAGGGGGCTGATGGGGCCAACGTCCTGACTTTC. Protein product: CASSYFQGADGANVLTF. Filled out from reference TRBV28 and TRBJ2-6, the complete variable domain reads DVKVTQSSRYLVKRTGEKVFLECVQDMDHENMFWYRQDPGLGLRLIYFSYDVKMKEKGDIPEGYSVSREKKERFSLILESASTNQTSMYLCASSYFQGADGANVLTFGAGSRLTVL.

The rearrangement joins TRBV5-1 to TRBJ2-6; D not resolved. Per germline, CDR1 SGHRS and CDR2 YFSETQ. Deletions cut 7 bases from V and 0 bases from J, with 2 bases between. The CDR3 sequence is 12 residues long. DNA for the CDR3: TGCGCCAGCTACTCTGGGGCCAACGTCCTGACTTTC. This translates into CASYSGANVLTF. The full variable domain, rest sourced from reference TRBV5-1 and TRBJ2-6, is KAGVTQTPRYLIKTRGQQVTLSCSPISGHRSVSWYQQTPGQGLQFLFEYFSETQRNKGNFPGRFSGRQFSNSRSEMNVSTLELGDSALYLCASYSGANVLTFGAGSRLTVL.

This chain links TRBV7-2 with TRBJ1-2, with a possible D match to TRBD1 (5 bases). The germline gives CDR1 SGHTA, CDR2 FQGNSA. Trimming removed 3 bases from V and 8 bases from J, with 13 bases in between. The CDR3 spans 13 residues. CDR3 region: CASSFSREEGYTF. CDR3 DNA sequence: TGTGCCAGCAGCTTCAGCAGGGAAGAAGGCTACACCTTC.

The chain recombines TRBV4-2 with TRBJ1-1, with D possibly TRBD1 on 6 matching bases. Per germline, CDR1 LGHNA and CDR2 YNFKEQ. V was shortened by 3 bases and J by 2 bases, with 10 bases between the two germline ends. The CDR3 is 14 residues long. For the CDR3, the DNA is TGTGCCAGCAGCCACCTGGACAGTAACACTGAAGCTTTCTTT. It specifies CASSHLDSNTEAFF.

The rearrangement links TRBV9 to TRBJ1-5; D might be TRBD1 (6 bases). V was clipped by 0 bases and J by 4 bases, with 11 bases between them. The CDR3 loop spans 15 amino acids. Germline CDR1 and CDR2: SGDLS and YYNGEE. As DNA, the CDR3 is TGTGCCAGCAGCGTAGGACAGGATGGGAATCAGCCCCAGCATTTT. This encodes CASSVGQDGNQPQHF.

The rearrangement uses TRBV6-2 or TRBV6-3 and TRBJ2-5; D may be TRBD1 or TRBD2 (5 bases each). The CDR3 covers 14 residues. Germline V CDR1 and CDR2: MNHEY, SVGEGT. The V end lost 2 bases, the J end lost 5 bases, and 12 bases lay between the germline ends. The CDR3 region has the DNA TGTGCCAGCAGTTACCCGGGACGGCGGGAGACCCAGTACTTC. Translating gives CASSYPGRRETQYF.

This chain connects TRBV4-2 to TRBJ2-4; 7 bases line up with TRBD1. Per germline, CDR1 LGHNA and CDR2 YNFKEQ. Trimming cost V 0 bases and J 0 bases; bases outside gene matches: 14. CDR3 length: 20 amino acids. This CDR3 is CASSQERRATGPLAKNIQYF. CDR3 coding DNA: TGTGCCAGCAGCCAAGAGAGGCGAGCGACAGGGCCCTTAGCCAAAAACATTCAGTACTTC.

The CDR3 region is CAWSDRDNQPQHF. CDR3 bases: TGTGCCTGGAGCGACAGGGACAATCAGCCCCAGCATTTT. This chain joins TRBV30 and TRBJ1-5; 7 positions agree with TRBD1. CDR1 GTSNPN and CDR2 SVGIG come from the germline V gene (reference sequence). V was clipped by 3 bases and J by 3 bases; unmatched bases: 2. The CDR3 spans 13 residues.

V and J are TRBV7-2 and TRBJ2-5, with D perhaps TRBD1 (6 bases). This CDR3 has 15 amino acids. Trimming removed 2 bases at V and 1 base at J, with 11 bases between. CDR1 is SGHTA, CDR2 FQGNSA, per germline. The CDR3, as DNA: TGTGCCAGCAGCTTAAAGACAGGTCGCCAAGAGACCCAGTACTTC. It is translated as CASSLKTGRQETQYF.

The DNA for the CDR3 is TGTGCCAGTAGTACCCTAAGCGGCAATGAGCAGTTCTTC. Protein: CASSTLSGNEQFF. The chain links TRBV19 to TRBJ2-1, with D tentatively TRBD2 (5 bases). The germline V gene encodes CDR1 LNHDA and CDR2 SQIVND (reference sequence). There are 13 residues in the CDR3. Deletions cut 4 bases from V and 6 bases from J, with 10 bases between. Combining the CDR3 with reference TRBV19 and TRBJ2-1 gives the whole variable domain DGGITQSPKYLFRKEGQNVTLSCEQNLNHDAMYWYRQDPGQGLRLIYYSQIVNDFQKGDIAEGYSVSREKKESFPLTVTSAQKNPTAFYLCASSTLSGNEQFFGPGTRLTVL.

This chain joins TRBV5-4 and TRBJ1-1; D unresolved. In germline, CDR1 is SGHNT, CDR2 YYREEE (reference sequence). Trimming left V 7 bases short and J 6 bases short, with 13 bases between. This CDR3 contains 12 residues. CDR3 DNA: TGTGCCAGCGGAGGCCCCGGGGCTGAAGCTTTCTTT. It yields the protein CASGGPGAEAFF.

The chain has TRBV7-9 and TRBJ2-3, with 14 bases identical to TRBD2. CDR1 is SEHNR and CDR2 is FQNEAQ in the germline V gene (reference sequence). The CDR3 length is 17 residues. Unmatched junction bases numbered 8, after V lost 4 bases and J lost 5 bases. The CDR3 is CASSSVGLAGVIDTQYF. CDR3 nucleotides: TGTGCCAGCAGCTCAGTGGGACTAGCGGGAGTAATAGATACGCAGTATTTT.

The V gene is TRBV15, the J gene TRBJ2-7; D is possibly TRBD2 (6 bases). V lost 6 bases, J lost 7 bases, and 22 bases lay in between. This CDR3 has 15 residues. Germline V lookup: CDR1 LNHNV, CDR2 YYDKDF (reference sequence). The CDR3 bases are TGTGCCACCAGAACCGAGCTTGGGGGACTGGGAGAGCAGTACTTC. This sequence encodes CATRTELGGLGEQYF.

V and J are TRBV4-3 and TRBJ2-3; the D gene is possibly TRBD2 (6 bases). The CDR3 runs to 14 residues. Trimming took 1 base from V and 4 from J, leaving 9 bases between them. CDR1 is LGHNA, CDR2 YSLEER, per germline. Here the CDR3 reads CASSQGRDADTQYF. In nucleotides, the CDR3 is TGCGCCAGCAGCCAAGGGAGGGACGCAGATACGCAGTATTTT.

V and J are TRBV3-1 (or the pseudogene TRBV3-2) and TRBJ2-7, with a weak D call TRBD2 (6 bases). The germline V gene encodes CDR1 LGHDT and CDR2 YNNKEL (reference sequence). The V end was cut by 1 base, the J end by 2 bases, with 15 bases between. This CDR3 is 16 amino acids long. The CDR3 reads CASSQGRRGTAYEQYF. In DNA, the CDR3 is TGTGCCAGCAGCCAAGGTCGGCGGGGAACGGCCTACGAGCAGTACTTC.

The CDR3 is CASRTGVGSPLHF. The CDR3 bases are TGTGCCAGTAGGACAGGGGTAGGCTCACCCCTCCACTTT. The chain has TRBV19 and TRBJ1-6; 8 bases agree with TRBD1. Trimming cost V 6 bases and J 10 bases; bases outside gene matches: 5. CDR3 length: 13 residues. CDR1 LNHDA and CDR2 SQIVND come from the germline V gene (reference sequence).

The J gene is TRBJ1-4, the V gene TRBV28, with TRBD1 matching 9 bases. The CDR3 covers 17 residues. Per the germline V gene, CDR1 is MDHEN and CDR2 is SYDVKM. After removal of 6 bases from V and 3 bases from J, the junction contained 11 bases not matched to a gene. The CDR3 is CASSPPGTGLANEKLFF. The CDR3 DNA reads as TGTGCCAGCAGCCCGCCCGGGACAGGGCTCGCTAATGAAAAACTGTTTTTT.

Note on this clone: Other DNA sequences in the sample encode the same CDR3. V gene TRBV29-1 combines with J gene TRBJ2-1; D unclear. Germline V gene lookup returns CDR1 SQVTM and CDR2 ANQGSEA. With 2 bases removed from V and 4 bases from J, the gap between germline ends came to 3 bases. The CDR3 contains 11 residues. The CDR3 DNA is TGCAGCGTTGAACGTTACAATGAGCAGTTCTTC. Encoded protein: CSVERYNEQFF.

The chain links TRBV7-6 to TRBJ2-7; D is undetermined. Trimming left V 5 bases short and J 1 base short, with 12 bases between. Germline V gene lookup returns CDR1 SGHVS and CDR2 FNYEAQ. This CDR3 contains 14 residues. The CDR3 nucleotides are TGTGCCAGCAGCCCAGTTGGGGTTTCCTACGAGCAGTACTTC. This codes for CASSPVGVSYEQYF. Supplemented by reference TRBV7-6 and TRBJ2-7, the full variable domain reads GAGVSQSPRYKVTKRGQDVALRCDPISGHVSLYWYRQALGQGPEFLTYFNYEAQQDKSGLPNDRFSAERPEGSISTLTIQRTEQRDSAMYRCASSPVGVSYEQYFGPGTRLTVT.

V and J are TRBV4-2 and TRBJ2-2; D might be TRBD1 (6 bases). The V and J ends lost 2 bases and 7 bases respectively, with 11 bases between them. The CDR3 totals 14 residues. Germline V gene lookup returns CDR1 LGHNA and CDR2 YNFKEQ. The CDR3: CASSQTGLGGELFF. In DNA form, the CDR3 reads TGTGCCAGCAGCCAAACAGGGTTAGGCGGGGAGCTGTTTTTT.

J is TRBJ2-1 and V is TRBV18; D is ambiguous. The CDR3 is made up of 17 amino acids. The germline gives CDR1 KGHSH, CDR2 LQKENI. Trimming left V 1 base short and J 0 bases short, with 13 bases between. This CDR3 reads CASSPRPIRVSYNEQFF. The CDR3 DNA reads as TGTGCCAGCTCACCACGACCCATTCGAGTCTCCTACAATGAGCAGTTCTTC.

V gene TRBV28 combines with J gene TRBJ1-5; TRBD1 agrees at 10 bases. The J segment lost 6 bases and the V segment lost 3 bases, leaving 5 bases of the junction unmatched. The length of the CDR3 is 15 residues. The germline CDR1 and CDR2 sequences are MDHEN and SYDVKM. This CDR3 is CASSLDRGTGQPQHF. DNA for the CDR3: TGTGCCAGCAGTTTGGACAGGGGGACAGGTCAGCCCCAGCATTTT.

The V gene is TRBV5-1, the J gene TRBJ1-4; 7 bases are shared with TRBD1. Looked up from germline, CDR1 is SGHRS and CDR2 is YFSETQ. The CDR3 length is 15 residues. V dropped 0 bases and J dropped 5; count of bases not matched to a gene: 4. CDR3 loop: CASSLDPGGNEKLFF. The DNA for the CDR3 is TGCGCCAGCAGCTTGGATCCAGGGGGAAATGAAAAACTGTTTTTT. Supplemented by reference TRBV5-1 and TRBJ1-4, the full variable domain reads KAGVTQTPRYLIKTRGQQVTLSCSPISGHRSVSWYQQTPGQGLQFLFEYFSETQRNKGNFPGRFSGRQFSNSRSEMNVSTLELGDSALYLCASSLDPGGNEKLFFGSGTQLSVL.

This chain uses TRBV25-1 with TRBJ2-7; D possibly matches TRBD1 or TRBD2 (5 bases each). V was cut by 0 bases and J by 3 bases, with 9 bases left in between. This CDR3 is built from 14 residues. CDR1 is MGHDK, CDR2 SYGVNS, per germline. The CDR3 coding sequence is TGTGCCAGCAGTGAATACGGGGCGGGCTACGAGCAGTACTTC. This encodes CASSEYGAGYEQYF.

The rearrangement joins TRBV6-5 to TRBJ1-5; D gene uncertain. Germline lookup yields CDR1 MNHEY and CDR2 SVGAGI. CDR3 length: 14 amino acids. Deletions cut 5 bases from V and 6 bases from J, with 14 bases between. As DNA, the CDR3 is TGTGCCAGCAGTAGGACTATGAGGGTTCAGCCCCAGCATTTT. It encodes CASSRTMRVQPQHF.